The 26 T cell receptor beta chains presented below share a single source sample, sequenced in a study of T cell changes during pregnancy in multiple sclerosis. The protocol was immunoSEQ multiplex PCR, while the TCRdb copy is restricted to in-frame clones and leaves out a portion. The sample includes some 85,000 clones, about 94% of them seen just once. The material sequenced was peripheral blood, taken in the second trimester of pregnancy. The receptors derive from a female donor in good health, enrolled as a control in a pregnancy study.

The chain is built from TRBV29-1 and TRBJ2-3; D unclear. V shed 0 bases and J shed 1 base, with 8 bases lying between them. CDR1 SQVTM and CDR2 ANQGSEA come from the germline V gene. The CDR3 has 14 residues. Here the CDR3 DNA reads TGCAGCGTTGAAGATCAACCGGGCACAGATACGCAGTATTTT. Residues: CSVEDQPGTDTQYF.

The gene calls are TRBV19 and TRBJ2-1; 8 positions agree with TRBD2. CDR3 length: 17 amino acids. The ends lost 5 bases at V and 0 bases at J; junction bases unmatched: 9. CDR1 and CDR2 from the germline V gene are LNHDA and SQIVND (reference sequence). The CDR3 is CASSLVGGASSYNEQFF. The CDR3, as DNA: TGTGCCAGTAGTCTGGTCGGGGGGGCCAGCTCCTACAATGAGCAGTTCTTC.

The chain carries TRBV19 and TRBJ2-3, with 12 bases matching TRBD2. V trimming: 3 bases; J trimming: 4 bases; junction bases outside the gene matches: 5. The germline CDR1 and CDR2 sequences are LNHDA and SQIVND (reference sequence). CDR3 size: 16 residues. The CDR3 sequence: CASSILSSGGADTQYF. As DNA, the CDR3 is TGTGCCAGTAGTATCTTGTCTAGCGGGGGGGCAGATACGCAGTATTTT.

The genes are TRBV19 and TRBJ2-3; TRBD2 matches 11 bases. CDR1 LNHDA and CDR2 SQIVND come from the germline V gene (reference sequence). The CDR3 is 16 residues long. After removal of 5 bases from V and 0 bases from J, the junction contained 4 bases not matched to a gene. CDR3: CASSGLAGGSTDTQYF. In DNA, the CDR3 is TGTGCCAGTAGTGGGCTAGCGGGGGGCAGCACAGATACGCAGTATTTT.

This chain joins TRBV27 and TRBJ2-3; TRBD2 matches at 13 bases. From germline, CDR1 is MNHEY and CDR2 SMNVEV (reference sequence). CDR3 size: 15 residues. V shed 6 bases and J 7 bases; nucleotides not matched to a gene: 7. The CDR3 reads CASRGLAGTLHTQYF. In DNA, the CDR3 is TGTGCCAGCAGGGGACTAGCGGGGACCCTACATACGCAGTATTTT.

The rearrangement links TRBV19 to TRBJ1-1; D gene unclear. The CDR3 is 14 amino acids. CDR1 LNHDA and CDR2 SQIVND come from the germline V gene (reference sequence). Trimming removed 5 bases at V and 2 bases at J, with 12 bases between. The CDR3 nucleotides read TGTGCCAGTAGTTGGAGAGAGGCTAACACTGAAGCTTTCTTT. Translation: CASSWREANTEAFF.

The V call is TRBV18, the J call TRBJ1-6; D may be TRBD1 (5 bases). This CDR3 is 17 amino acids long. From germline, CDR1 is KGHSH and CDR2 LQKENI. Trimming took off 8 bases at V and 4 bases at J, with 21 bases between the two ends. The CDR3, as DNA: TGTGCCAGCCCGAATGAAGGGGAAAGACAATATAATTCACCCCTCCACTTT. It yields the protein CASPNEGERQYNSPLHF.

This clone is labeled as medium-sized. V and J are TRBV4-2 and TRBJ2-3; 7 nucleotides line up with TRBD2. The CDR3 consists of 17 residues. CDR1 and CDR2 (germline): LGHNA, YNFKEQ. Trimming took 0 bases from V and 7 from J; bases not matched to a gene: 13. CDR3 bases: TGTGCCAGCAGCCAAGAGATCGCTAGCGGTCCTAGGCATACGCAGTATTTT. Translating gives CASSQEIASGPRHTQYF.

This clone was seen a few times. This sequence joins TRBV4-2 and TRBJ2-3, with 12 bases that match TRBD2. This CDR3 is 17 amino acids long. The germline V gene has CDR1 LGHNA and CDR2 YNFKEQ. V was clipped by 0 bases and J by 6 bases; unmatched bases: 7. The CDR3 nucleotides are TGTGCCAGCAGCCAAGATCCCCTAGCGGGGGGGCTGGATACGCAGTATTTT. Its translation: CASSQDPLAGGLDTQYF.

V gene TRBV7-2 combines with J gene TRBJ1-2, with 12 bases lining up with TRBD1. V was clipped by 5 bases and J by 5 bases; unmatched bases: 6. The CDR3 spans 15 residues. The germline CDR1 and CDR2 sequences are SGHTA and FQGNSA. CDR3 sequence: CASSRPGQGAYGYTF. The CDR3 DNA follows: TGTGCCAGCAGCCGGCCGGGACAGGGGGCGTATGGCTACACCTTC.

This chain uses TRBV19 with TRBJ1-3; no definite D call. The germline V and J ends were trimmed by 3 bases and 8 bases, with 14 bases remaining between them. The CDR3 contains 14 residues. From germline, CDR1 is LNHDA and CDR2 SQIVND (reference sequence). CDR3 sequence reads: CASSIGLAEDTIYF. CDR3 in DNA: TGTGCCAGTAGTATTGGGTTGGCTGAGGACACCATATATTTT.

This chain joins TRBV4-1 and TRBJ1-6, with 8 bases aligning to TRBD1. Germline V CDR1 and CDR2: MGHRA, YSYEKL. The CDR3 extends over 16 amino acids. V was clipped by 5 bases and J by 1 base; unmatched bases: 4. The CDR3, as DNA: TGCGCCAGCAGCGACAGGGGAGATTCCTATAATTCACCCCTCCACTTT. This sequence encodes CASSDRGDSYNSPLHF.

The CDR3 DNA reads TGTGCCAGCTCTGCAGGGGAGGGAAAAGAGCAGTTCTTC. It yields the protein CASSAGEGKEQFF. The rearrangement uses TRBV6-9 and TRBJ2-1; tentatively, D is TRBD2 (7 bases). Per germline, CDR1 MNHGY and CDR2 SVAAGI. This CDR3 is built from 13 residues. Trimming shortened V by 8 bases and J by 10 bases, and 18 bases separated the two germline ends.

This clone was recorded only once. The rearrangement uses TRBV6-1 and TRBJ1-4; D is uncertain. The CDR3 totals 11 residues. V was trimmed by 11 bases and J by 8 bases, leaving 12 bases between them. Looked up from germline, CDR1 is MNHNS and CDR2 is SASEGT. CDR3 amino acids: CARKSREKLFF. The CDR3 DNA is TGTGCCCGGAAATCCAGGGAAAAACTGTTTTTT.

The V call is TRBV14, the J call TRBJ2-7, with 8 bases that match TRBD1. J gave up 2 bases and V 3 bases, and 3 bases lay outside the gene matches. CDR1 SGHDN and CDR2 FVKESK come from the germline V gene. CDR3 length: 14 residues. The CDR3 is CASSHGQGPYEQYF. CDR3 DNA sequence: TGTGCCAGCAGCCACGGACAGGGCCCCTACGAGCAGTACTTC. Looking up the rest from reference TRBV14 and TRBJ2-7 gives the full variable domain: EAGVTQFPSHSVIEKGQTVTLRCDPISGHDNLYWYRRVMGKEIKFLLHFVKESKQDESGMPNNRFLAERTGGTYSTLKVQPAELEDSGVYFCASSHGQGPYEQYFGPGTRLTVT.

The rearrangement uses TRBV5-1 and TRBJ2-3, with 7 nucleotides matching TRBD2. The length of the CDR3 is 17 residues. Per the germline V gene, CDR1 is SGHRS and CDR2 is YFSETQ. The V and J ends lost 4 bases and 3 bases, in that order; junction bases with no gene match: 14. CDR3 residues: CASSPTLGGGGTDTQYF. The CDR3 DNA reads TGCGCCAGCAGCCCAACCCTGGGGGGGGGAGGGACAGATACGCAGTATTTT.

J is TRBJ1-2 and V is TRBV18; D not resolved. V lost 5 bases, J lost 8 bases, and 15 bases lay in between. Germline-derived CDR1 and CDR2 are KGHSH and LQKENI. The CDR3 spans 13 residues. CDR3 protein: CASSSTWLEGYTF. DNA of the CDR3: TGTGCCAGCTCATCCACGTGGCTAGAGGGCTACACCTTC.

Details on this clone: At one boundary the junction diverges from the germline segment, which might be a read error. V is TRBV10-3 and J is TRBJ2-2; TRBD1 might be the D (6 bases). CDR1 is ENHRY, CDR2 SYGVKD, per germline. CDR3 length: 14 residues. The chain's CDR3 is CAIRGTGNPGELFF. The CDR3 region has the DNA TGTGCCATCAGGGGTACAGGGAACCCCGGGGAGCTGTTTTTT.

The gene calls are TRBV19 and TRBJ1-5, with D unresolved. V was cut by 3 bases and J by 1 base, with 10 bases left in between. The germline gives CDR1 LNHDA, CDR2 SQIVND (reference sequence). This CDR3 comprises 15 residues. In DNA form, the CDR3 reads TGTGCCAGTAGTATCCCCACAGAGAGCAATCAGCCCCAGCATTTT. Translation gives CASSIPTESNQPQHF.

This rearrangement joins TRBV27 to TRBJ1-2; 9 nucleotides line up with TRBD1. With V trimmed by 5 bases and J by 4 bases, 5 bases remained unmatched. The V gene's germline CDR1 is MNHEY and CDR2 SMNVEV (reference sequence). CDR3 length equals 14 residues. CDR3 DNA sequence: TGTGCCAGCAGTCTGACAGGGGGGCGCTATGGCTACACCTTC. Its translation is CASSLTGGRYGYTF.

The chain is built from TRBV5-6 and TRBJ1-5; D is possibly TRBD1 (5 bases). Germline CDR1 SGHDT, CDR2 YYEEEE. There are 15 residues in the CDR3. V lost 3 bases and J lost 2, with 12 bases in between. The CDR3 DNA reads TGTGCCAGCAGCTCCCTCAGGGAAGGCAATCAGCCCCAGCATTTT. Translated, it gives CASSSLREGNQPQHF.

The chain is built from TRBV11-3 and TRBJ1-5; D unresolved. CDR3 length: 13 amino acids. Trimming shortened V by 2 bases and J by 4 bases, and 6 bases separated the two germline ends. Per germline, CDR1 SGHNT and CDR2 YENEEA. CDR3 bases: TGTGCCAGCAGCTTACGGGAAAATCAGCCCCAGCATTTT. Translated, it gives CASSLRENQPQHF.

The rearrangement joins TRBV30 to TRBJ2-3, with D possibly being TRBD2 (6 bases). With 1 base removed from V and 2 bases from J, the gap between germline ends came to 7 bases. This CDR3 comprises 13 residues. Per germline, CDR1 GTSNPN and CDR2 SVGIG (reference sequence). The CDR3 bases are TGTGCCTGGAGTGCGGGAGTCACAGATACGCAGTATTTT. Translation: CAWSAGVTDTQYF.

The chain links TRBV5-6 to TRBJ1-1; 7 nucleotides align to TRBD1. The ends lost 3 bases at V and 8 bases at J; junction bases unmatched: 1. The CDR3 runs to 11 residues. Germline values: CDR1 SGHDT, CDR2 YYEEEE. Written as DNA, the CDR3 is TGTGCCAGCAGCTCGACAGGGGAAGCTTTCTTT. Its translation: CASSSTGEAFF. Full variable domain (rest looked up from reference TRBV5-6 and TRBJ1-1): DAGVTQSPTHLIKTRGQQVTLRCSPKSGHDTVSWYQQALGQGPQFIFQYYEEEERQRGNFPDRFSGHQFPNYSSELNVNALLLGDSALYLCASSSTGEAFFGQGTRLTVV.

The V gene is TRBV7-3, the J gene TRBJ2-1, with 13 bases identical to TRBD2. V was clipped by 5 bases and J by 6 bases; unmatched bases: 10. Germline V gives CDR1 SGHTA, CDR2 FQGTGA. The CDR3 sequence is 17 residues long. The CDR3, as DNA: TGTGCCAGCAGCGACACACCACTAGCGGGGGGGCTCAATGAGCAGTTCTTC. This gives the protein CASSDTPLAGGLNEQFF.

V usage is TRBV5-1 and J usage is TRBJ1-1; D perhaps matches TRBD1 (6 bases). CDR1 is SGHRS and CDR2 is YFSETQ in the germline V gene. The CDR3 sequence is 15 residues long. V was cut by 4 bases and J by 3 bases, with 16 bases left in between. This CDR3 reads CASSGGPGGDTEAFF. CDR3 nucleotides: TGCGCCAGCAGCGGGGGACCGGGGGGCGACACTGAAGCTTTCTTT.